Below are 21 T cell receptor beta chains sequenced from a single sample in a study of blood T cell repertoires in COVID-19. Profiled with immunoSEQ multiplex PCR; TCRdb holds only in-frame clones, not every one. The table lists around 75,000 clones, 88% of them singletons. The sample consisted of peripheral blood. The receptors shown here come from a human donor in a cohort sampled during active COVID-19.

Only one count was recorded for this clone. The chain combines TRBV7-2 with TRBJ2-3, with a tentative D call TRBD2 (6 bases). Trimming stripped 5 bases from V and 3 bases from J, with 12 bases between. Germline values: CDR1 SGHTA, CDR2 FQGNSA. The CDR3 is 14 residues long. The CDR3 is CASSLMGGTDTQYF. The CDR3 DNA is TGTGCCAGCAGCCTCATGGGGGGAACAGATACGCAGTATTTT.

This chain links TRBV10-1 with TRBJ2-5, with 10 bases lining up with TRBD1. Germline loops: CDR1 WNHNN, CDR2 SYGVQD (reference sequence). The CDR3 totals 13 residues. J lost 7 bases, V lost 5 bases, and 4 bases had no gene match. The CDR3 sequence is CASSSGTGATQYF. CDR3 DNA sequence: TGCGCCAGCAGTTCCGGGACAGGGGCGACCCAGTACTTC.

The chain carries TRBV5-6 and TRBJ2-1; 15 bases are a match to TRBD2. The CDR3 extends over 17 amino acids. Germline V gene lookup returns CDR1 SGHDT and CDR2 YYEEEE. V was pared by 3 bases and J by 6 bases, with 7 bases of the junction left unmatched. CDR3 region: CASSSPWTSGGVNEQFF. CDR3 bases: TGTGCCAGCAGCTCCCCTTGGACTAGCGGGGGGGTCAATGAGCAGTTCTTC.

The chain has TRBV11-3 and TRBJ2-1, with 7 nucleotides matching TRBD2. The CDR3 covers 14 residues. Germline CDR1 reads SGHNT; CDR2 reads YENEEA. V lost 4 bases and J lost 7; bases outside the gene matches: 7. The CDR3 is CASSWGLQANEQFF. The CDR3, as DNA: TGTGCCAGCAGCTGGGGACTACAGGCGAATGAGCAGTTCTTC.

This clone was picked up a small number of times. The chain uses TRBV7-6 and TRBJ1-1, with 8 bases lining up with TRBD1. The CDR3 length is 15 residues. CDR1 and CDR2 from the germline V gene are SGHVS and FNYEAQ. V shed 5 bases and J 4 bases; nucleotides not matched to a gene: 9. CDR3 coding DNA: TGTGCCAGCAGCCAAGGACAGGGAACGGGCACTGAAGCTTTCTTT. The encoded protein is CASSQGQGTGTEAFF. Full variable domain (rest looked up from reference TRBV7-6 and TRBJ1-1): GAGVSQSPRYKVTKRGQDVALRCDPISGHVSLYWYRQALGQGPEFLTYFNYEAQQDKSGLPNDRFSAERPEGSISTLTIQRTEQRDSAMYRCASSQGQGTGTEAFFGQGTRLTVV.

This clone was counted between two and nine times. The gene calls are TRBV28 and TRBJ2-7; 10 bases are a match to TRBD2. Germline values: CDR1 MDHEN, CDR2 SYDVKM. Trimming removed 3 bases from V and 1 base from J; junction bases left unmatched: 6. The CDR3 covers 16 residues. CDR3: CASSFGLAGVSYEQYF. The DNA of the CDR3 is TGTGCCAGCAGTTTCGGCCTAGCGGGGGTATCCTACGAGCAGTACTTC.

The chain has TRBV19 and TRBJ2-1; D ambiguous. CDR3 length: 11 amino acids. CDR1 is LNHDA and CDR2 is SQIVND in the germline V gene (reference sequence). Trimming took 4 bases from V and 9 from J, leaving 7 bases between them. The CDR3 is CASSTSIEQFF. As DNA, the CDR3 is TGTGCCAGTAGTACCTCTATTGAGCAGTTCTTC. Complete variable domain (other parts from reference TRBV19 and TRBJ2-1): DGGITQSPKYLFRKEGQNVTLSCEQNLNHDAMYWYRQDPGQGLRLIYYSQIVNDFQKGDIAEGYSVSREKKESFPLTVTSAQKNPTAFYLCASSTSIEQFFGPGTRLTVL.

This clone has just a few counts. Other DNA sequences within the sample encode an identical CDR3. The chain carries TRBV2 and TRBJ2-2; 9 positions agree with TRBD1. The CDR3 consists of 13 residues. CDR1 is SNHLY and CDR2 is FYNNEI in the germline V gene. The V gene end was trimmed by 7 bases and the J gene end by 7 bases; junction bases not matched to a gene: 4. The CDR3 loop reads CASKRQGDGELFF. CDR3 in DNA: TGTGCCAGCAAGAGACAGGGGGACGGGGAGCTGTTTTTT.

The chain joins TRBV29-1 to TRBJ2-6; possible D gene TRBD2, 5 bases. The CDR3 runs 15 residues. Trimming stripped 3 bases from V and 0 bases from J, with 9 bases between. Germline assignment: CDR1 SQVTM and CDR2 ANQGSEA. The CDR3 protein is CSVEAGSSGANVLTF. The CDR3 nucleotides are TGCAGCGTTGAGGCGGGCAGCTCTGGGGCCAACGTCCTGACTTTC.

The V call is TRBV11-1, the J call TRBJ1-1, with D unclear. The length of the CDR3 is 13 residues. Germline V lookup: CDR1 SGHAT, CDR2 FQDESV (reference sequence). V lost 2 bases and J 2 bases, leaving 6 bases between the germline ends. CDR3 amino acids: CASSLWANTEAFF. CDR3 in DNA: TGTGCCAGCAGCTTATGGGCAAACACTGAAGCTTTCTTT.

The table lists this clone with a few counts. The rearrangement joins TRBV10-1 to TRBJ2-4; D unclear. The germline V gene has CDR1 WNHNN and CDR2 SYGVQD (reference sequence). Trimming removed 0 bases at V and 11 bases at J, with 14 bases between. The CDR3 is made up of 14 amino acids. The CDR3: CASSESGSALVQYF. As DNA, the CDR3 is TGCGCCAGCAGTGAGTCAGGCAGCGCCCTGGTTCAGTACTTC.

The chain carries TRBV11-2 and TRBJ2-2; 8 nucleotides align to TRBD1. Trimming at V came to 4 bases and at J to 4 bases, leaving 5 bases not matched to a gene. Germline V lookup: CDR1 SGHAT, CDR2 FQNNGV. This CDR3 contains 15 residues. The CDR3 sequence is CASSSGTGFTGELFF. The CDR3 bases are TGTGCCAGCAGCTCCGGGACAGGATTCACCGGGGAGCTGTTTTTT.

This clone appeared once. The junction differs from germline at one of its ends, possibly a read error. This CDR3 is CASSPPGLAAAGGLFF. In DNA form, the CDR3 reads TGTGCCAGCTCACCCCCGGGACTAGCGGCCGCCGGGGGGCTGTTTTTT. The chain recombines TRBV18 with TRBJ2-2; TRBD2 aligns across 11 bases. CDR1 is KGHSH, CDR2 LQKENI, per germline. The CDR3 runs 16 residues.

CDR3 region: CASRAGDRDTGELFF. The DNA for the CDR3 is TGTGCCAGCAGGGCTGGGGACAGGGACACCGGGGAGCTGTTTTTT. This chain connects TRBV2 to TRBJ2-2, with 9 nucleotides matching TRBD1. Germline loops: CDR1 SNHLY, CDR2 FYNNEI. This CDR3 spans 15 amino acids. The V gene end was trimmed by 6 bases and the J gene end by 3 bases; junction bases not matched to a gene: 5.

The rearrangement links TRBV6-6 to TRBJ1-1; unclear D gene. V lost 6 bases and J lost 2, with 7 bases in between. The CDR3 contains 12 residues. Germline-derived CDR1 and CDR2 are MNHNY and SVGAGI (reference sequence). The CDR3 DNA sequence: TGTGCCAGCAGACAGAGAAACACTGAAGCTTTCTTT. Its protein is CASRQRNTEAFF.

The chain combines TRBV18 with TRBJ2-1; 7 nucleotides align to TRBD2. The CDR3 runs 16 residues. Germline loops: CDR1 KGHSH, CDR2 LQKENI. With V trimmed by 3 bases and J by 4 bases, 9 bases remained unmatched. CDR3 amino acids: CASSPLGGETYNEQFF. CDR3 nucleotides: TGTGCCAGCTCACCCTTGGGGGGGGAGACATACAATGAGCAGTTCTTC.

The rearrangement uses TRBV29-1 and TRBJ2-1; TRBD2 matches 7 bases. Germline V CDR1 and CDR2: SQVTM, ANQGSEA. The trim removed 4 bases at V and 5 bases at J, leaving 5 bases unmatched. CDR3 length equals 13 residues. The CDR3 loop is CSVARDYDNEQFF. The CDR3, as DNA: TGCAGCGTTGCTAGGGACTACGACAATGAGCAGTTCTTC.

The rearrangement uses TRBV15 and TRBJ2-5; 7 bases match TRBD2. This CDR3 has 14 residues. The junction had 7 bases not matched to a gene; V was cut back by 4 bases and J by 5 bases. Germline V CDR1 and CDR2: LNHNV, YYDKDF (reference sequence). CDR3 sequence (DNA): TGTGCCACCAGCACTCGCTGGGGGGGGGAGACCCAGTACTTC. Its translation is CATSTRWGGETQYF.

The chain couples TRBV6-2 or TRBV6-3 to TRBJ2-7; a weak D match, TRBD2 (5 bases). The CDR3 length is 15 residues. The germline V gene has CDR1 MNHEY and CDR2 SVGEGT. Trimming left V 5 bases short and J 6 bases short, with 20 bases between. CDR3 sequence (DNA): TGTGCCAGCAGTCGTTGGAGCGGAGGATCCCCCGAGCAGTACTTC. It specifies CASSRWSGGSPEQYF.

This chain connects TRBV5-1 to TRBJ2-5; weak D call: TRBD1 (9 bases). V was pared by 4 bases and J by 3 bases, with 19 bases between. The length of the CDR3 is 16 residues. Per the germline V gene, CDR1 is SGHRS and CDR2 is YFSETQ. CDR3 bases: TGCGCCAGCAGCCCCCACAGGGGGCGGGGGGAAGAGACCCAGTACTTC. Its translation is CASSPHRGRGEETQYF. Full variable domain (rest looked up from reference TRBV5-1 and TRBJ2-5): KAGVTQTPRYLIKTRGQQVTLSCSPISGHRSVSWYQQTPGQGLQFLFEYFSETQRNKGNFPGRFSGRQFSNSRSEMNVSTLELGDSALYLCASSPHRGRGEETQYFGPGTRLLVL.

This clone was seen just once. The chain couples TRBV6-5 to TRBJ1-2; D may be TRBD1 (5 bases). Between the trimmed V and J ends, which lost 6 bases and 5 bases, there was a span of 16 bases. CDR1 and CDR2 (germline): MNHEY, SVGAGI. The CDR3 is 14 residues long. The CDR3 loop reads CASRSQESGYGYTF. DNA of the CDR3: TGTGCCAGCAGATCACAGGAAAGTGGGTATGGCTACACCTTC.